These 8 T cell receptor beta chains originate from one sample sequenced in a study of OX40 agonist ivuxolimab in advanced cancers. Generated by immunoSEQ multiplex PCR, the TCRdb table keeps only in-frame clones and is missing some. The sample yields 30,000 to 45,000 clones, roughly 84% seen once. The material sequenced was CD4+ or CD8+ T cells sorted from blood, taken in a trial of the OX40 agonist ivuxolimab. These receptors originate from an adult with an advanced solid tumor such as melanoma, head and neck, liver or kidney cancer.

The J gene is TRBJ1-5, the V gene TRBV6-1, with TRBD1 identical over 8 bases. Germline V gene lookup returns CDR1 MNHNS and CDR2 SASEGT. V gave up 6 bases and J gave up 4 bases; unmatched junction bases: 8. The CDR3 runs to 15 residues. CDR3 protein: CASRTDRGGNQPQHF. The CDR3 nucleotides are TGTGCCAGCAGAACCGACAGGGGTGGTAATCAGCCCCAGCATTTT.

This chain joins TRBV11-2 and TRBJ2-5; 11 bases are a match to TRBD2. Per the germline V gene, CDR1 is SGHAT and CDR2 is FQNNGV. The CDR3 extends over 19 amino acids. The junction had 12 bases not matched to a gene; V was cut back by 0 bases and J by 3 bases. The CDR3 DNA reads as TGTGCCAGCAGCTTAGATCGGGCTAGCGGGGGGCCTGTTGAAGAGACCCAGTACTTC. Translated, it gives CASSLDRASGGPVEETQYF.

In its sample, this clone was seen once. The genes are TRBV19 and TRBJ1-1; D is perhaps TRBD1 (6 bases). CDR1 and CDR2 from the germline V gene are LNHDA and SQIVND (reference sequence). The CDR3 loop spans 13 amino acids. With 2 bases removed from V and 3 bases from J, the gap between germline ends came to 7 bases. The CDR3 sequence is CASSIQGYTEAFF. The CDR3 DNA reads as TGTGCCAGTAGTATACAGGGGTACACTGAAGCTTTCTTT.

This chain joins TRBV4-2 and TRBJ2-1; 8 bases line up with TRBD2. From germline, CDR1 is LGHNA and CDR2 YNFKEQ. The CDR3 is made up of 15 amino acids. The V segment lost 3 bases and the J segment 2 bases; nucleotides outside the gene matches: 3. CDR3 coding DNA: TGTGCCAGCAGCCAGGTAGCGGGGCCCTACAATGAGCAGTTCTTC. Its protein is CASSQVAGPYNEQFF.

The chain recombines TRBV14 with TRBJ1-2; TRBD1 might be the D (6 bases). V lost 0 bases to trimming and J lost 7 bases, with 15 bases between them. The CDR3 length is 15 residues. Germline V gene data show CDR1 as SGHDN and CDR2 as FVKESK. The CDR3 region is CASSQETGLIGGYTF. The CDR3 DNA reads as TGTGCCAGCAGCCAAGAAACAGGGTTGATCGGTGGCTACACCTTC.

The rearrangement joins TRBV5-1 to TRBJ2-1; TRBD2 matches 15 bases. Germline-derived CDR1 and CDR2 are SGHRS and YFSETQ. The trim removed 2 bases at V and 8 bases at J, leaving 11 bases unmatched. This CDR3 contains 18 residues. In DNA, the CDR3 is TGCGCCAGCAGCTTAATGAGGACTAGCGGGGGGGAAGGCCATGAGCAGTTCTTC. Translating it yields CASSLMRTSGGEGHEQFF.

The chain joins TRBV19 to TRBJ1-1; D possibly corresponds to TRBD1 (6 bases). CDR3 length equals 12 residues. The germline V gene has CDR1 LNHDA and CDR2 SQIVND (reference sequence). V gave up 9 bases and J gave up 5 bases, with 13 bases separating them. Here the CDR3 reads CASRGGWTEAFF. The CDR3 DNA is TGTGCCAGCCGTGGGGGCTGGACTGAAGCTTTCTTT.

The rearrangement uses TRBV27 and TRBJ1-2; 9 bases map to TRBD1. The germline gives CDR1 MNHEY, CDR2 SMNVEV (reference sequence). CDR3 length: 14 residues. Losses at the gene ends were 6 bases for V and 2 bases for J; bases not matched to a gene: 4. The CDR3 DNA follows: TGTGCCAGCAGCCTGACAGGGGGAAACTATGGCTACACCTTC. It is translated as CASSLTGGNYGYTF.